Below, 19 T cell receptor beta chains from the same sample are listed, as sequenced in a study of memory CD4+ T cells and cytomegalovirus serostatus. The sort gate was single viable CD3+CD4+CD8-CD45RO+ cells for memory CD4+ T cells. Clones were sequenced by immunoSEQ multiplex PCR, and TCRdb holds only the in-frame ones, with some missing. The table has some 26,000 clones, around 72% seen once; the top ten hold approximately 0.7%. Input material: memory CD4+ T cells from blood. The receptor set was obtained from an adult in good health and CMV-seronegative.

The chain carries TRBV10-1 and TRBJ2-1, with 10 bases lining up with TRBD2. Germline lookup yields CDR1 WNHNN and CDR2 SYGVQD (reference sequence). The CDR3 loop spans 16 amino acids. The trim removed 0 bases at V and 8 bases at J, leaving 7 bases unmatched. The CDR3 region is CASSESRAGGFYEQFF. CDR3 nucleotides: TGCGCCAGCAGTGAGTCTCGAGCGGGGGGGTTCTATGAGCAGTTCTTC.

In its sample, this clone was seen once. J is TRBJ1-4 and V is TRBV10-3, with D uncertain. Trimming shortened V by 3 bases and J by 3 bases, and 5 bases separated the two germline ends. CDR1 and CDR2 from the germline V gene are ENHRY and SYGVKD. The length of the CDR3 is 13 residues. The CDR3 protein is CAISDWSNEKLFF. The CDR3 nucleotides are TGTGCCATCAGTGACTGGTCTAATGAAAAACTGTTTTTT.

The CDR3 loop reads CATQRQQSTDTQYF. The CDR3 nucleotides are TGTGCCACTCAGAGACAGCAGAGCACAGATACGCAGTATTTT. This chain uses TRBV19 with TRBJ2-3; perhaps TRBD1 as D (5 bases). The CDR3 covers 14 residues. Trimming took 10 bases from V and 0 from J, leaving 14 bases between them. Germline V gene data show CDR1 as LNHDA and CDR2 as SQIVND (reference sequence).

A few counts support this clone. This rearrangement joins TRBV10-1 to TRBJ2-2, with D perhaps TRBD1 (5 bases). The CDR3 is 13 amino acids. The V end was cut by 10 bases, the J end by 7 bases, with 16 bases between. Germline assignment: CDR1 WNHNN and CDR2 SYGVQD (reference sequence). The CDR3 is CATRAGLYGELFF. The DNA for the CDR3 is TGCGCCACCCGGGCAGGGTTGTACGGGGAGCTGTTTTTT.

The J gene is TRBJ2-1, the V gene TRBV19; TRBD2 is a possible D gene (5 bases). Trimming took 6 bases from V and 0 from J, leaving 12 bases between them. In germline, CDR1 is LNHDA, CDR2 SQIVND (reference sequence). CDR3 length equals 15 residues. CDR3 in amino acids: CASSPLGSSYNEQFF. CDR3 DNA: TGTGCCAGTAGCCCTCTTGGGAGCTCCTACAATGAGCAGTTCTTC.

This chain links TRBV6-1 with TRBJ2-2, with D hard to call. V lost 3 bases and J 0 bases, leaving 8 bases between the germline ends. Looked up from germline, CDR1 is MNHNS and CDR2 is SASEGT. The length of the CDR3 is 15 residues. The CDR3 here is CASSDFITNTGELFF. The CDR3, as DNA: TGTGCCAGCAGTGATTTTATTACGAACACCGGGGAGCTGTTTTTT.

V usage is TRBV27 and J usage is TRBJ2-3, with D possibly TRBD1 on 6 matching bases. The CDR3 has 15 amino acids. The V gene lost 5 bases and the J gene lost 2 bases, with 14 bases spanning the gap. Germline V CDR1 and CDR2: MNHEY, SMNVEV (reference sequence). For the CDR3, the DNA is TGTGCCAGCAGTGGGCAGGGGACAATCACAGATACGCAGTATTTT. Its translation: CASSGQGTITDTQYF.

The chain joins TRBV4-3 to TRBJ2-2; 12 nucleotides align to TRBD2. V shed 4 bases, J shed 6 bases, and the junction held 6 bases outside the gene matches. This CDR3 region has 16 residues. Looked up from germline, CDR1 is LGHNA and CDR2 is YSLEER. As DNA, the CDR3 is TGCGCCAGCAGCCCTACTAGCGGGGGGCGGGCCGGGGAGCTGTTTTTT. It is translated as CASSPTSGGRAGELFF.

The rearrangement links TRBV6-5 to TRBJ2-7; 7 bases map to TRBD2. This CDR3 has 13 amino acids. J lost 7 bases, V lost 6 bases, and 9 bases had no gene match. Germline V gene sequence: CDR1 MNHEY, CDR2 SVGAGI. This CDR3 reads CASSAGRRAEQYF. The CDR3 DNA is TGTGCCAGCAGCGCCGGGAGGCGGGCTGAGCAGTACTTC.

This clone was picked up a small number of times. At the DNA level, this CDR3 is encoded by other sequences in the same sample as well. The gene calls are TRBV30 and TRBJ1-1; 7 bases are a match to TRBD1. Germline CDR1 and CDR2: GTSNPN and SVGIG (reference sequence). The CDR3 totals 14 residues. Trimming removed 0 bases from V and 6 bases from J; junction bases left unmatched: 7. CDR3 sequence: CAWSVLGQGAEAFF. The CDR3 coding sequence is TGTGCCTGGAGTGTACTCGGGCAGGGGGCTGAAGCTTTCTTT.

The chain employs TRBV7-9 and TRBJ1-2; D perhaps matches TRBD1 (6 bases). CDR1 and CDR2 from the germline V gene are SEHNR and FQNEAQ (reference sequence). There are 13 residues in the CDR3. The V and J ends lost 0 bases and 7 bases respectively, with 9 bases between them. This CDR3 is CASSLAGHPGYTF. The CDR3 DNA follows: TGTGCCAGCAGCTTAGCGGGACACCCTGGCTACACCTTC.

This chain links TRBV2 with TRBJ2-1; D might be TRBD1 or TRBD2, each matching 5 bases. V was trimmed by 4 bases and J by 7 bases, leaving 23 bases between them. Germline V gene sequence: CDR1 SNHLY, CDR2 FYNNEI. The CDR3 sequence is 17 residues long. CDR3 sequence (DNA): TGTGCCAGCAGTGTCCGGGGCGGCACAAACGGTGGGAATGAGCAGTTCTTC. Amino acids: CASSVRGGTNGGNEQFF.

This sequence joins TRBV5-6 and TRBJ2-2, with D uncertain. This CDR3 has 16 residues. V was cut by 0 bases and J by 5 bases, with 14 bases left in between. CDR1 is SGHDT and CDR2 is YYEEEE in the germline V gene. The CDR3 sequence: CASSLEGYGNTGELFF. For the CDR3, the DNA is TGTGCCAGCAGCTTGGAAGGGTATGGTAATACCGGGGAGCTGTTTTTT.

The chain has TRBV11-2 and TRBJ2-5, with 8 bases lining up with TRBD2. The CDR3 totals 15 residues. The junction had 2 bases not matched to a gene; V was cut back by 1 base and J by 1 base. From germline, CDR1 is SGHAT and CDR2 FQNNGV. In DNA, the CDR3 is TGTGCCAGCAGCTTAGTCCGGGGGGGCCAAGAGACCCAGTACTTC. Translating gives CASSLVRGGQETQYF.

CDR3 sequence: CAISDSKLTQHF. The CDR3 DNA reads TGTGCCATCAGTGATTCCAAATTGACCCAGCATTTT. This chain uses TRBV10-3 with TRBJ1-5, with D uncertain. This CDR3 has 12 amino acids. The germline CDR1 and CDR2 sequences are ENHRY and SYGVKD. Trimming took 3 bases from V and 11 from J, leaving 11 bases between them.

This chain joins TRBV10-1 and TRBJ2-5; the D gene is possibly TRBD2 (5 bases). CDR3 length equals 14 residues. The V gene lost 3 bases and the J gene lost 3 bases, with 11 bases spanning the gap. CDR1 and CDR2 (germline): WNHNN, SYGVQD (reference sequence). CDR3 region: CASSDGEQKETQYF. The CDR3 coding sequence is TGCGCCAGCAGTGACGGGGAGCAAAAAGAGACCCAGTACTTC.

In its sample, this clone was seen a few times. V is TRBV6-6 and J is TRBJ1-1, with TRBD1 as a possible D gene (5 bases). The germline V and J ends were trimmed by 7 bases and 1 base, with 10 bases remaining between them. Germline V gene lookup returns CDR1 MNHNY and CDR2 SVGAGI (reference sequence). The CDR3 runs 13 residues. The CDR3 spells CASTWGGNTEAFF. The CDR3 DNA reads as TGTGCCAGCACCTGGGGGGGGAACACTGAAGCTTTCTTT.

CDR3: CAWSGYLRQGAFPVQFF. In DNA, the CDR3 is TGTGCCTGGAGTGGTTACTTAAGACAGGGAGCTTTCCCTGTGCAGTTCTTC. The chain links TRBV30 to TRBJ2-1; 7 positions agree with TRBD1. After removal of 1 base from V and 12 bases from J, the junction contained 21 bases not matched to a gene. The CDR3 is 17 amino acids. Germline CDR1 GTSNPN, CDR2 SVGIG (reference sequence).

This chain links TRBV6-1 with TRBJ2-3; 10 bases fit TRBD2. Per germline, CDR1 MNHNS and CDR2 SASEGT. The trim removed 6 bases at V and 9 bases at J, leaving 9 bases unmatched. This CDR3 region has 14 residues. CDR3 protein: CASRVAGGARTQYF. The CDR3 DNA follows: TGTGCCAGCAGGGTAGCGGGGGGCGCTCGAACGCAGTATTTT.